One and the same sample provided the 10 T cell receptor beta chains below, sequenced in a study of blood T cell repertoires in COVID-19. This table comes from immunoSEQ multiplex PCR, and its TCRdb copy is limited to in-frame clones, with some not included. The sample lists under 550,000 clones, about 87% seen once, with roughly 0.78% in the top ten. Sequencing was carried out using peripheral blood. The receptors here all came from a man aged 18-30 years with COVID-19, enrolled during active disease.

V is TRBV7-9 and J is TRBJ2-1, with 15 bases aligning to TRBD2. Germline values: CDR1 SEHNR, CDR2 FQNEAQ (reference sequence). The V and J ends lost 2 bases and 8 bases, in that order; junction bases with no gene match: 4. This CDR3 comprises 16 residues. The CDR3 coding sequence is TGTGCCAGCAGCTTACCTGGACTAGCGGGAGGGGATGAGCAGTTCTTC. Protein sequence: CASSLPGLAGGDEQFF.

The rearrangement uses TRBV5-5 and TRBJ2-2, with 11 bases identical to TRBD1. Germline CDR1 and CDR2: SGHKS and YYEKEE (reference sequence). The CDR3 sequence is 15 residues long. With V trimmed by 4 bases and J by 5 bases, 4 bases remained unmatched. As DNA, the CDR3 is TGTGCCAGCAGCAGGGGACAGGGGGTAACCGGGGAGCTGTTTTTT. It codes for CASSRGQGVTGELFF.

The chain joins TRBV19 to TRBJ1-6; D uncertain. CDR1 is LNHDA and CDR2 is SQIVND in the germline V gene (reference sequence). The CDR3 totals 16 residues. The V end was cut by 1 base, the J end by 0 bases, with 7 bases between. In DNA, the CDR3 is TGTGCCAGTAGTATAGGTGGGAGCTCCTATAATTCACCCCTCCACTTT. This translates into CASSIGGSSYNSPLHF.

J is TRBJ2-3 and V is TRBV2, with 8 bases fitting TRBD1. Looked up from germline, CDR1 is SNHLY and CDR2 is FYNNEI. CDR3 length: 16 amino acids. The V gene end was trimmed by 8 bases and the J gene end by 4 bases; junction bases not matched to a gene: 14. CDR3 DNA sequence: TGTGCCAGCTTCGGGACAGGAATGACCCCATCAGATACGCAGTATTTT. It codes for CASFGTGMTPSDTQYF.

This clone was seen a handful of times. The V call is TRBV7-6, the J call TRBJ2-7, with TRBD2 matching 13 bases. Germline CDR1 and CDR2: SGHVS and FNYEAQ. Trimming removed 5 bases from V and 3 bases from J; junction bases left unmatched: 4. This CDR3 region has 15 residues. The CDR3 spells CASSRGTSGIYEQYF. The CDR3, as DNA: TGTGCCAGCAGCCGTGGGACTAGCGGGATCTACGAGCAGTACTTC.

V usage is TRBV4-1 and J usage is TRBJ2-3; 7 nucleotides match TRBD2. Germline CDR1 MGHRA, CDR2 YSYEKL. The CDR3 length is 17 residues. V dropped 1 base and J dropped 5; count of bases not matched to a gene: 12. The CDR3 loop is CASSQAPLAVRGDTQYF. The CDR3 nucleotides are TGCGCCAGCAGCCAAGCCCCGCTAGCGGTGAGAGGAGATACGCAGTATTTT.

V gene TRBV6-5 combines with J gene TRBJ1-2; 8 nucleotides match TRBD1. Per the germline V gene, CDR1 is MNHEY and CDR2 is SVGAGI. After removal of 7 bases from V and 2 bases from J, the junction contained 3 bases not matched to a gene. CDR3 length equals 13 residues. The DNA for the CDR3 is TGTGCCAGCACCTGGGACAGGAACTATGGCTACACCTTC. Its translation: CASTWDRNYGYTF.

The chain has TRBV5-1 and TRBJ1-5; D not certain. Trimming stripped 3 bases from V and 0 bases from J, with 7 bases between. CDR1 and CDR2 (germline): SGHRS, YFSETQ. CDR3 length: 14 residues. The CDR3 sequence: CASSWTLSNQPQHF. CDR3 sequence (DNA): TGCGCCAGCAGCTGGACTCTTAGCAATCAGCCCCAGCATTTT.

The chain uses TRBV4-1 and TRBJ1-4; a weak D match, TRBD1 (6 bases). In germline, CDR1 is MGHRA, CDR2 YSYEKL. This CDR3 spans 14 amino acids. V was trimmed by 4 bases and J by 5 bases, leaving 11 bases between them. The CDR3 here is CASSLGQTNEKLFF. The CDR3 DNA reads TGCGCCAGCAGCCTAGGACAGACGAATGAAAAACTGTTTTTT.

The chain combines TRBV2 with TRBJ2-5, with a possible D match to TRBD2 (6 bases). This CDR3 has 18 amino acids. V gave up 0 bases and J gave up 3 bases, with 20 bases separating them. The V gene's germline CDR1 is SNHLY and CDR2 FYNNEI. The CDR3, as DNA: TGTGCCAGCAGTGAAGCTCTTGCGGGAAGGATAAGAAAAGAGACCCAGTACTTC. This codes for CASSEALAGRIRKETQYF.